Reported below is one TCR beta chain. Its specificity is unknown. This sample is part of a study of CXCR3-negative and CXCR3-positive naive CD8 T cells. The wider study: Across all libraries, TRB reads numbered 110 million to 150 million, with about 1.5 +/- 0.3 million in each library.

This CDR3 spans 12 amino acids. The germline CDR1 and CDR2 sequences are MGHRA and YSYEKL. CD8+ T cell subsets were each sorted in triplicate, about 330,000 cells apiece. The CD45RO-CCR7+CD27+CD95- phenotype denoted naive CD8+ T cells. The libraries of TRB cDNA were constructed through 5' RACE using UMI labels. Reanalyzing the 5' RACE reads, TCRdb keeps one entry per CDR3 protein, without DNA. The table counts tens of thousands of distinct CDR3 sequences; 0.7% to 0.8% lies in the top ten. Study results and limitations: Hydrophobicity was higher for TRB CDR3s found in CXCR3-positive naive cells than in CXCR3-negative naive cells. It was found that naive subsets had comparable surface CD5, and TCR strength was inferred from TRB CDR3 properties.

V and J are TRBV4-1 and TRBJ1-1. This clonotype was obtained from a human donor in good health. Some clones in this sample may be carry-over from other donors' samples. Sequencing was done on a sample of naive CXCR3+ CD8+ T cells from blood. The subset here: CD45RO-CCR7+CD27+CD95- naive CD8+ T cells expressing CXCR3 (TNR3+). CDR3 in amino acids: CASSQFRSEAFF.